The present T cell receptor (beta chain) was sequenced within a study of blood T cell repertoires in COVID-19. Trimming stripped 5 bases from V and 3 bases from J, with 14 bases between. The germline gives CDR1 MNHEY, CDR2 SMNVEV (reference sequence). The CDR3 totals 15 residues. The assay was immunoSEQ multiplex PCR, and TCRdb's table has in-frame clones only and misses some. The sample contains fewer than 350,000 clones, roughly nine tenths of which appear only once. The receptor was derived from an older woman with COVID-19, enrolled during active disease. Sequenced sample: peripheral blood. The chain employs TRBV27 and TRBJ1-5; weak D call: TRBD1 (5 bases). This CDR3 reads CASSASRADNQPQHF. CDR3 coding DNA: TGTGCCAGCAGTGCGAGCAGGGCGGACAATCAGCCCCAGCATTTT.